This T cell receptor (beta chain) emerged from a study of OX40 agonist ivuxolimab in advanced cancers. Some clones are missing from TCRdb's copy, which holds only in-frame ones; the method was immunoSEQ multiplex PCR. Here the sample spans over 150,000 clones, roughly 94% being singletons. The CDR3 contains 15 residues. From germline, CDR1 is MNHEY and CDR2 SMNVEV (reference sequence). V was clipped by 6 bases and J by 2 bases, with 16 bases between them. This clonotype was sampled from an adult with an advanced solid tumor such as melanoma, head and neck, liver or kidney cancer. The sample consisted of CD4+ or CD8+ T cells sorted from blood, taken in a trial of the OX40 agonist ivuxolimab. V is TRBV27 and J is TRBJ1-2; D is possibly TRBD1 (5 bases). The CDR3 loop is CASRSLLRGNYGYTF. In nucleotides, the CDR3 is TGTGCCAGCAGAAGTTTATTGCGGGGCAACTATGGCTACACCTTC.